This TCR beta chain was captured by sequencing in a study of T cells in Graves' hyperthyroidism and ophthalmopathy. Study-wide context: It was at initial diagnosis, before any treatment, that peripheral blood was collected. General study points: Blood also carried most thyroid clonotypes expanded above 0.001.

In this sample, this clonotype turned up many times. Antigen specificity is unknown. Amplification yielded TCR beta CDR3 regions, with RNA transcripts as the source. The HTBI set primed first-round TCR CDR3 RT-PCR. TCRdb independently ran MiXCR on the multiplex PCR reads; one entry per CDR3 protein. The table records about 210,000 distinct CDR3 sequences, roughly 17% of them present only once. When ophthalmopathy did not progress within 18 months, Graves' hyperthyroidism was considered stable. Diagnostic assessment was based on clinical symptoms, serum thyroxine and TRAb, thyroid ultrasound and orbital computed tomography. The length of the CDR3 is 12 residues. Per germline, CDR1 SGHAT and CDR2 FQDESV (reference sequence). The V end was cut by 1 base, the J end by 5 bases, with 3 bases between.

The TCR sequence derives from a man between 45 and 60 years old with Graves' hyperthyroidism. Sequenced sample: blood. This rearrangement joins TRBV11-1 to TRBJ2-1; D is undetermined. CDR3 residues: CASSLGNNEQFF. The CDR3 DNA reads TGTGCCAGCAGCTTAGGGAACAATGAGCAGTTCTTC.